This note documents a single TCR beta chain sequence. Its antigen is undetermined. CDR1 and CDR2 from the germline V gene are SNHLY and FYNNEI. The germline V and J ends were trimmed by 3 bases and 0 bases, with 9 bases remaining between them. The CDR3 covers 15 residues. cDNA reverse transcribed from extracted RNA served as the sequencing template. Generated by immunoSEQ multiplex PCR, the TCRdb table keeps only in-frame clones and is missing some. The repertoire consists of around 200,000 clones, with around 63% occurring once and the leading ten covering 1.5% to 2%. The record originates from a study of CD8+ T cells in alopecia areata. At the level of the study: Treated patients were given oral tofacitinib, which was dosed at 5 to 10 mg twice daily. Study-wide results and caveats: Mice showed TCR sharing more clearly than patients did, possibly owing to HLA. Scalp sequencing also captures normal skin's resident alphabeta T cells. Lesional scalp displayed greater clonality than normal scalp, most notably in alopecia totalis/universalis.

V gene TRBV2 combines with J gene TRBJ2-4, with D hard to call. This receptor was obtained from a human donor with alopecia areata. The sample consisted of CD4+ T cells sorted from blood, taken at week 0. The CDR3 spells CASSERNLAKNIQYF. CDR3 DNA sequence: TGTGCCAGCAGTGAGCGGAACCTAGCCAAAAACATTCAGTACTTC.